The 16 T cell receptor beta chains below all came from one sample that was sequenced in a study of shared clonotypes between healthy human individuals. Assay used: immunoSEQ multiplex PCR; TCRdb lists only in-frame clones, some missing. The table shows 2 million to 2.5 million clones, with nearly 97% occurring only once. Sequencing input: naive CD4+ T cells sorted from blood. Stated subset: CD45RA+ positively selected. These receptors were taken from a man between 18 and 35 years old in good health.

CDR3 in amino acids: CASSTGVGSSFF. The CDR3, as DNA: TGTGCCAGCAGTACTGGGGTAGGGTCTTCTTTCTTT. The chain joins TRBV28 to TRBJ1-1; no definite D call. The germline gives CDR1 MDHEN, CDR2 SYDVKM. Trimming removed 5 bases at V and 12 bases at J, with 16 bases between. The CDR3 totals 12 residues. Complete variable domain (other parts from reference TRBV28 and TRBJ1-1): DVKVTQSSRYLVKRTGEKVFLECVQDMDHENMFWYRQDPGLGLRLIYFSYDVKMKEKGDIPEGYSVSREKKERFSLILESASTNQTSMYLCASSTGVGSSFFGQGTRLTVV.

This clone was seen just once. The rearrangement uses TRBV27 and TRBJ2-3, with D hard to call. The germline CDR1 and CDR2 sequences are MNHEY and SMNVEV (reference sequence). The CDR3 totals 13 residues. The germline V and J ends were trimmed by 9 bases and 8 bases, with 18 bases remaining between them. The CDR3 DNA reads TGTGCCAGTTCACCGCGTGATACTGGTACGCAGTATTTT. Its translation is CASSPRDTGTQYF.

The rearrangement uses TRBV9 and TRBJ1-2, with 8 nucleotides matching TRBD1. Germline V lookup: CDR1 SGDLS, CDR2 YYNGEE. The V gene end was trimmed by 2 bases and the J gene end by 2 bases; junction bases not matched to a gene: 8. The CDR3 runs 16 residues. The CDR3 spells CASSVTPDRDNYGYTF. The CDR3 DNA follows: TGTGCCAGCAGCGTTACCCCGGACAGGGACAACTATGGCTACACCTTC.

V is TRBV6-5 and J is TRBJ2-7; no clear D gene. Germline CDR1 and CDR2: MNHEY and SVGAGI. The CDR3 runs 15 residues. Trimming cost V 5 bases and J 5 bases, with 19 bases left between them. The CDR3 nucleotides are TGTGCCAGCAGTCGGGCCCTAGGGTCCCTTGACGAGCAGTACTTC. It yields the protein CASSRALGSLDEQYF.

This chain links TRBV11-2 with TRBJ2-2, with D possibly matching TRBD2 (5 bases). The V gene's germline CDR1 is SGHAT and CDR2 FQNNGV. This CDR3 has 14 amino acids. V gave up 2 bases and J gave up 4 bases, with 8 bases separating them. The CDR3 nucleotides are TGTGCCAGCAGCTTAAGTGGGAGCACCGGGGAGCTGTTTTTT. Encoded protein: CASSLSGSTGELFF.

The V call is TRBV6-5, the J call TRBJ1-5; the D is unclear. Trimming pared 5 bases from V and 2 bases from J, leaving 7 bases between. Germline CDR1 and CDR2: MNHEY and SVGAGI. This CDR3 contains 13 residues. CDR3 protein: CASSNGGNQPQHF. In nucleotides, the CDR3 is TGTGCCAGCAGTAACGGGGGCAATCAGCCCCAGCATTTT.

The chain recombines TRBV25-1 with TRBJ2-7, with 9 positions matching TRBD2. Germline trimming cut 1 base from V and 7 bases from J; bases unmatched to any gene: 14. The CDR3 covers 17 residues. Per the germline V gene, CDR1 is MGHDK and CDR2 is SYGVNS. CDR3 sequence reads: CASSESVKLGGRDEQYF. CDR3 bases: TGTGCCAGCAGTGAATCGGTCAAACTGGGCGGGAGGGATGAGCAGTACTTC.

The sample holds one count of this clone. Other DNA sequences from this sample encode an identical CDR3 as well. The chain recombines TRBV7-9 with TRBJ1-1, with D possibly TRBD1 on 6 matching bases. Trimming took 3 bases from V and 4 from J, leaving 9 bases between them. Germline V lookup: CDR1 SEHNR, CDR2 FQNEAQ (reference sequence). The CDR3 runs 13 residues. This CDR3 reads CASSLRGGTEAFF. Written as DNA, the CDR3 is TGTGCCAGCAGCTTGCGAGGGGGCACTGAAGCTTTCTTT.

The V and J genes are TRBV25-1 and TRBJ1-3; D is undetermined. CDR1 MGHDK and CDR2 SYGVNS come from the germline V gene. Trimming left V 4 bases short and J 4 bases short, with 5 bases between. The CDR3 totals 12 residues. In DNA form, the CDR3 reads TGTGCCAGCAGTGGGGGAGGAAACACCATATATTTT. As protein: CASSGGGNTIYF.

The chain links TRBV10-1 to TRBJ2-3, with 8 bases lining up with TRBD2. The CDR3 consists of 15 residues. V lost 3 bases and J lost 5; bases outside the gene matches: 7. Germline V CDR1 and CDR2: WNHNN, SYGVQD (reference sequence). Here the CDR3 reads CASSDPGLAIDTQYF. For the CDR3, the DNA is TGCGCCAGCAGTGACCCCGGACTAGCAATAGATACGCAGTATTTT.

The gene calls are TRBV11-2 and TRBJ2-2; possibly TRBD1 or TRBD2 for D (5 bases each). In germline, CDR1 is SGHAT, CDR2 FQNNGV. The CDR3 loop spans 14 amino acids. V was trimmed by 4 bases and J by 2 bases, leaving 8 bases between them. The CDR3 is CASSSRDNTGELFF. The CDR3 DNA sequence: TGTGCCAGCAGCTCCCGGGACAACACCGGGGAGCTGTTTTTT.

The rearrangement links TRBV6-6 to TRBJ2-7; TRBD1 matches 10 bases. Per the germline V gene, CDR1 is MNHNY and CDR2 is SVGAGI (reference sequence). This CDR3 has 15 residues. V was clipped by 4 bases and J by 3 bases; unmatched bases: 6. CDR3 in DNA: TGTGCCAGCAGTTCGACAGGGGGCGGCATCTACGAGCAGTACTTC. Amino acid sequence: CASSSTGGGIYEQYF.

The gene calls are TRBV13 and TRBJ2-7; D remains unclear. The CDR3 length is 16 residues. V dropped 5 bases and J dropped 7 bases, with 24 bases sitting between them. Germline-derived CDR1 and CDR2 are PRHDT and FYEKMQ (reference sequence). The CDR3: CASSRQVDKGFTEQYF. CDR3 nucleotides: TGTGCCAGCAGCCGACAAGTCGACAAGGGTTTTACGGAGCAGTACTTC. Looking up the rest from reference TRBV13 and TRBJ2-7 gives the full variable domain: AAGVIQSPRHLIKEKRETATLKCYPIPRHDTVYWYQQGPGQDPQFLISFYEKMQSDKGSIPDRFSAQQFSDYHSELNMSSLELGDSALYFCASSRQVDKGFTEQYFGPGTRLTVT.

This chain joins TRBV5-1 and TRBJ1-6; unclear D gene. Germline V gene sequence: CDR1 SGHRS, CDR2 YFSETQ. The germline V and J ends were trimmed by 3 bases and 7 bases, with 11 bases remaining between them. The CDR3 is 14 amino acids. Here the CDR3 DNA reads TGCGCCAGCAGCTCAAACCCCGGGAATTCACCCCTCCACTTT. Its protein product is CASSSNPGNSPLHF.

This rearrangement joins TRBV4-1 to TRBJ2-2; no definite D call. CDR3 length equals 14 residues. CDR1 is MGHRA, CDR2 YSYEKL, per germline. The V gene lost 4 bases and the J gene lost 3 bases, with 9 bases spanning the gap. CDR3 protein: CASSLSEHTGELFF. The CDR3 DNA follows: TGCGCCAGCAGCCTAAGCGAGCACACCGGGGAGCTGTTTTTT.

The rearrangement links TRBV6-6 to TRBJ2-7; 7 positions match TRBD2. CDR1 and CDR2 from the germline V gene are MNHNY and SVGAGI (reference sequence). The CDR3 is 16 residues long. V dropped 0 bases and J dropped 6; count of bases not matched to a gene: 11. CDR3 DNA sequence: TGTGCCAGCAGTTACTCCGCCGGACTAGATTCCGGCGAGCAGTACTTC. It translates to CASSYSAGLDSGEQYF.